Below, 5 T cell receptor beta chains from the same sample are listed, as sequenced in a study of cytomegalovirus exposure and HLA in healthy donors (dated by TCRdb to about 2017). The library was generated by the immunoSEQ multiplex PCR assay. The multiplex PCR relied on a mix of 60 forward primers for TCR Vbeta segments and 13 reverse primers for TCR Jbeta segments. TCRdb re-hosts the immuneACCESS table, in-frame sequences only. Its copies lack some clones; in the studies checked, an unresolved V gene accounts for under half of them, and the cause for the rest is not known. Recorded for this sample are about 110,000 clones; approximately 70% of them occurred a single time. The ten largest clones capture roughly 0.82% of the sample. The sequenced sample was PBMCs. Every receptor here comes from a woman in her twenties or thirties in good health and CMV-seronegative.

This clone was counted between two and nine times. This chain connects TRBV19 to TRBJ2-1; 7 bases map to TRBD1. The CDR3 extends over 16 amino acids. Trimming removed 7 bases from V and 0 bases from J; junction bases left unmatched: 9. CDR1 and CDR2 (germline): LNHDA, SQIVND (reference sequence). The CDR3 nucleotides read TGTGCCAGTACTCCCCGGGACAGCAACTCCTACAATGAGCAGTTCTTC. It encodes CASTPRDSNSYNEQFF.

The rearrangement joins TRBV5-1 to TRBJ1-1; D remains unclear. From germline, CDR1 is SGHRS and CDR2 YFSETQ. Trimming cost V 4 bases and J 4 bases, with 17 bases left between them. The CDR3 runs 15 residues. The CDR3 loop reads CASSAAGTGSTEAFF. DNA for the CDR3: TGCGCCAGCAGCGCTGCTGGTACGGGATCCACTGAAGCTTTCTTT.

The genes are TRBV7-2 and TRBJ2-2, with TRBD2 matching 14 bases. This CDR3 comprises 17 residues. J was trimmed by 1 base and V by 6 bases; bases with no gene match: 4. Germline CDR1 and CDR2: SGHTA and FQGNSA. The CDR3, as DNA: TGTGCCAGCAGTCCGACTAGCGGGGGGGTGAACACCGGGGAGCTGTTTTTT. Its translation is CASSPTSGGVNTGELFF. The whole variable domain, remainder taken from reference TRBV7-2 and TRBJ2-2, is GAGVSQSPSNKVTEKGKDVELRCDPISGHTALYWYRQSLGQGLEFLIYFQGNSAPDKSGLPSDRFSAERTGGSVSTLTIQRTQQEDSAVYLCASSPTSGGVNTGELFFGEGSRLTVL.

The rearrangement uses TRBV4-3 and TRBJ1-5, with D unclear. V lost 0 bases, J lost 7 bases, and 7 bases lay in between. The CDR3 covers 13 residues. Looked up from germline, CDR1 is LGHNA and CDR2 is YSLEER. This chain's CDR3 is CASSQDQRQPQHF. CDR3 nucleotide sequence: TGCGCCAGCAGCCAAGATCAGCGGCAGCCCCAGCATTTT.

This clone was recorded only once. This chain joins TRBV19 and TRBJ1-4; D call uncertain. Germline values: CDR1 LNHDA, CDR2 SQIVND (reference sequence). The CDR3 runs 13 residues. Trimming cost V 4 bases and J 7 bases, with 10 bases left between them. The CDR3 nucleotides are TGTGCCAGTAGTAGGGCTTTAGGTGAAAAACTGTTTTTT. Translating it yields CASSRALGEKLFF.